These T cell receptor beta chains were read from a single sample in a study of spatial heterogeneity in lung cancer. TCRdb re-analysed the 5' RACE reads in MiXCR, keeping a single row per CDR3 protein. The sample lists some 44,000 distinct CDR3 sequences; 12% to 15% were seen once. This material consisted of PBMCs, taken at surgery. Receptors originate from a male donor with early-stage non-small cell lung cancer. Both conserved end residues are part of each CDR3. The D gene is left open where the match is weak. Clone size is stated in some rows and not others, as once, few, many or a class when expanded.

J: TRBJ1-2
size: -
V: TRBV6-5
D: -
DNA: TGTGCCAGCAGTGAACAACAAACAGGGTTTTCCCATGGCTACACCTTC
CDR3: CASSEQQTGFSHGYTF

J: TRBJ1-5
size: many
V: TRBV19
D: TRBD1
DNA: TGTGCCACTTCGACGACAGGGGGAAGACAGCCCCAGCATTTT
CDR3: CATSTTGGRQPQHF

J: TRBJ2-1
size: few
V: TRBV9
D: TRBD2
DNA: TGTGCCAGCAGCGCCCGGAGCGGGGCGAGCTCCTACAATGAGCAGTTCTTC
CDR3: CASSARSGASSYNEQFF

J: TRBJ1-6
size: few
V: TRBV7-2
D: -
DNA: TGTGCCAGCACCCTGTGGAGGGATAATTCACCCCTCCACTTT
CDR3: CASTLWRDNSPLHF

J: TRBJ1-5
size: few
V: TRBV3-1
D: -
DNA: TGTGCCAGCAGCCACGGGTCGAGTTATCAGCCCCAGCATTTT
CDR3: CASSHGSSYQPQHF

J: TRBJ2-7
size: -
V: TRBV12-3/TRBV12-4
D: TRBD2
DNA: TGTGCCAGCAGTTTGAGCGGGAGTGTCTACGAGCAGTACTTC
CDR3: CASSLSGSVYEQYF

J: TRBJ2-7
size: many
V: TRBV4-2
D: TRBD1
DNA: TGTGCCAGCAGCCGAGGACAGGGGCTTGACTACGAGCAGTACTTC
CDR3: CASSRGQGLDYEQYF

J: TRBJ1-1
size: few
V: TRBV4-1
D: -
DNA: TGCGCCAGCAGCCAGTGGGGAACTGAAGCTTTCTTT
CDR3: CASSQWGTEAFF

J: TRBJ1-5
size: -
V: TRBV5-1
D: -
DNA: TGCGCCAGCAGCTTGGGAGGGGTGAGCAATCAGCCCCAGCATTTT
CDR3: CASSLGGVSNQPQHF

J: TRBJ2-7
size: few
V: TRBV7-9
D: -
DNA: TGTGCCAGCAGCCCGAGACAGGGGCTAGCGGAGAATTCCTACGAGCAGTACTTC
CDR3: CASSPRQGLAENSYEQYF

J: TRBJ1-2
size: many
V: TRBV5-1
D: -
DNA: TGCGCCAGCAGCTTGGGTCAGGCCCCCAACACCTTC
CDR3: CASSLGQAPNTF

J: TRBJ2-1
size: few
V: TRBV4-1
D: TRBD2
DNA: TGCGCCAGCAGCCAGGGACTAGCGGGAAAGGGCTATGAGCAGTTCTTC
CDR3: CASSQGLAGKGYEQFF

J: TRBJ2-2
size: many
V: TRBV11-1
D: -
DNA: TGTGCCAGCAGCTTACGCCTTGGAACCGGGGAGCTGTTTTTT
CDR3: CASSLRLGTGELFF

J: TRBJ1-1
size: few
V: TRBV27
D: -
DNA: TGTGCCAGCAGCGAGGGTATTTCCGAAGCTTTCTTT
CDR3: CASSEGISEAFF

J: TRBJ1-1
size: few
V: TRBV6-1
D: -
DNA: TGTGCCAGCAGGGGACCTTGGAAAGGGAAGAACACTGAAGCTTTCTTT
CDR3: CASRGPWKGKNTEAFF

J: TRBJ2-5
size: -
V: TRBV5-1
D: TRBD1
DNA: TGCGCCAGCAGCCTGGGACAGGGCGTAGGAACCCAGTACTTC
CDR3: CASSLGQGVGTQYF

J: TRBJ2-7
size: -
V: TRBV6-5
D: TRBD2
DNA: TGTGCCAGCAGTTACCAGGGACTAGTCCCCTACGAGCAGTACTTC
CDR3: CASSYQGLVPYEQYF

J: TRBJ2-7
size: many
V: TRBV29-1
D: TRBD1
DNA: TGCAGCGCCGGAGGTGGGACAGTCTACGAGCAGTACTTC
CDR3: CSAGGGTVYEQYF

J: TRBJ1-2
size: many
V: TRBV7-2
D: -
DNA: TGTGCCAGCAGCTTAGATGGCCTGAGAGAAGGAGGCTACACCTTC
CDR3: CASSLDGLREGGYTF

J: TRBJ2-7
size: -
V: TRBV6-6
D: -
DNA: TGTGCCAGCAGTCCCGCCTCCTACGAGCAGTACTTC
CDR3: CASSPASYEQYF

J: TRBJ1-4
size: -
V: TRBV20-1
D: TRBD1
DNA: TGCAGTGCTAGAGAAAGTCGACAGGGACGAACTAATGAAAAACTGTTTTTT
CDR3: CSARESRQGRTNEKLFF

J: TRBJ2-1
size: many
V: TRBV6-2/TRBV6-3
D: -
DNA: TGTGCCAGCAGTTACACGTTAGGGGGGCAGTTCTTC
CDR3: CASSYTLGGQFF

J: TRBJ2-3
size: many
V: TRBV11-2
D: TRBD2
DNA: TGTGCCAGCAGCTTAGACTGGGGTAGCGGGGATACGCAGTATTTT
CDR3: CASSLDWGSGDTQYF

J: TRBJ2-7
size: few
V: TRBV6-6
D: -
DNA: TGTGCCAGCAGCGCGCAGCGGGCGGAGCTAAGGGAGCAGTACTTC
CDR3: CASSAQRAELREQYF

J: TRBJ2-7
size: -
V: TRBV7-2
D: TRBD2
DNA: TGTGCCAGCAGCCTAGCGGGCGGGAGGAACGAATACGAGCAGTACTTC
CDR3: CASSLAGGRNEYEQYF

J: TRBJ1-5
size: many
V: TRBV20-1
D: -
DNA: TGCAGTGCTAGAGATGGGTCGGGTCCTTATAGCAATCAGCCCCAGCATTTT
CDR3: CSARDGSGPYSNQPQHF

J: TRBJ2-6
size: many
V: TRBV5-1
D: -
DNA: TGCGCCAGCAGTGGGGCTGGAGGGGCTGGGGCCAACGTCCTGACTTTC
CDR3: CASSGAGGAGANVLTF

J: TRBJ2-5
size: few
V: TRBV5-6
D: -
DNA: TGTGCCAGCAGCTTGGGTGGGACCCAAGAGACCCAGTACTTC
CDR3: CASSLGGTQETQYF

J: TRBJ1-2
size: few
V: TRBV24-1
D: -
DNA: TGTGCCACCAGTGATTCCAGGGGCGATGGCTACACCTTC
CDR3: CATSDSRGDGYTF

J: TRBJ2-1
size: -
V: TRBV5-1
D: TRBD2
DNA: TGCGCCAGCAGCTGGGGCCCTAGCGGGCTGGGCAATGAGCAGTTCTTC
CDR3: CASSWGPSGLGNEQFF

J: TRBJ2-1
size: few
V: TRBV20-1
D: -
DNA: TGCAGTGCTAGAGATGTAGGAAGGGGGACCTACAATGAGCAGTTCTTC
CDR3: CSARDVGRGTYNEQFF

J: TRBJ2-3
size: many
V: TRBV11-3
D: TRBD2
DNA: TGTGCCAGCAGCTTAGAACTAGCGGGCCATGGGGCAGATACGCAGTATTTT
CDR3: CASSLELAGHGADTQYF

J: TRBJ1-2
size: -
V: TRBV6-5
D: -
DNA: TGTGCCAGCAGGGAACAGGGACTCGGCTACACCTTC
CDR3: CASREQGLGYTF